The rows below give T cell receptor beta chains drawn from one sample of a study of immune heterogeneity within non-small cell lung tumors. Each CDR3 protein is one row after TCRdb ran MiXCR on the multiplex PCR reads. The table has 20,000 to 25,000 distinct CDR3 sequences, 28% seen once. Sequenced material: lung tumor tissue. These receptors were taken from a man in his forties with non-small cell lung cancer. CDR3s include the opening cysteine and the closing phenylalanine or tryptophan. The D gene is left open where the match is weak. Part of the rows lack a size; the others show once, few, many or a class for expanded clones.

abundance: many
d_gene: TRBD1
v_gene: TRBV20-1
j_gene: TRBJ2-7
CDR3aa: CSATGQGATTDEQYF
CDR3nt: TGCAGTGCAACGGGACAGGGGGCGACGACGGACGAGCAGTACTTC

abundance: -
d_gene: TRBD1
v_gene: TRBV28
j_gene: TRBJ2-5
CDR3aa: CASSTRTGLIRETQYF
CDR3nt: TGTGCCAGCAGTACCCGGACAGGGTTGATTAGAGAGACCCAGTACTTC

abundance: many
d_gene: -
v_gene: TRBV6-1
j_gene: TRBJ1-6
CDR3aa: CASRRGSAPLHF
CDR3nt: TGTGCCAGCAGGAGGGGTTCGGCACCCCTCCACTTT

abundance: -
d_gene: -
v_gene: TRBV5-1
j_gene: TRBJ1-1
CDR3aa: CASSTRDKKAEAFF
CDR3nt: TGCGCCAGCAGCACAAGGGACAAAAAGGCTGAAGCTTTCTTT

abundance: many
d_gene: -
v_gene: TRBV19
j_gene: TRBJ1-4
CDR3aa: CASRGPGEKLFF
CDR3nt: TGTGCCAGTAGGGGGCCGGGAGAAAAACTGTTTTTT

abundance: medium-sized
d_gene: -
v_gene: TRBV10-3
j_gene: TRBJ2-7
CDR3aa: CATTRNTNPPYEQYF
CDR3nt: TGTGCCACCACGAGAAACACTAACCCCCCTTACGAGCAGTACTTC

abundance: -
d_gene: -
v_gene: TRBV7-6
j_gene: TRBJ2-3
CDR3aa: CASSLVRPDTQYF
CDR3nt: TGTGCCAGCAGCTTAGTACGTCCTGATACGCAGTATTTT

abundance: many
d_gene: TRBD1
v_gene: TRBV6-4
j_gene: TRBJ2-7
CDR3aa: CASRGRDRAQFRYEQYF
CDR3nt: TGTGCCAGCAGGGGACGGGACAGGGCCCAATTTCGCTACGAGCAGTACTTC

abundance: few
d_gene: -
v_gene: TRBV7-6
j_gene: TRBJ1-3
CDR3aa: CASSLERGGYSGNTIYF
CDR3nt: TGTGCCAGCAGCTTAGAAAGGGGGGGTTACTCTGGAAACACCATATATTTT

abundance: many
d_gene: TRBD1
v_gene: TRBV20-1
j_gene: TRBJ1-1
CDR3aa: CSAARTGVTEAFF
CDR3nt: TGCAGTGCGGCAAGGACAGGGGTCACTGAAGCTTTCTTT

abundance: -
d_gene: -
v_gene: TRBV5-5
j_gene: TRBJ1-5
CDR3aa: CASSPLDPIYSNQPQHF
CDR3nt: TGTGCCAGCAGCCCCCTGGACCCCATTTATAGCAATCAGCCCCAGCATTTT

abundance: medium-sized
d_gene: -
v_gene: TRBV5-1
j_gene: TRBJ2-7
CDR3aa: CASSLMSVWYEQYF
CDR3nt: TGCGCCAGCAGCTTGATGTCAGTGTGGTACGAGCAGTACTTC

abundance: -
d_gene: -
v_gene: TRBV5-6
j_gene: TRBJ2-5
CDR3aa: CASSIDRTQETQYF
CDR3nt: TGTGCCAGCAGCATAGACAGGACCCAAGAGACCCAGTACTTC

abundance: many
d_gene: -
v_gene: TRBV27
j_gene: TRBJ2-7
CDR3aa: CASGPRDAHYEQYF
CDR3nt: TGTGCCAGCGGCCCCCGGGACGCCCACTACGAGCAGTACTTC

abundance: -
d_gene: -
v_gene: TRBV6-4
j_gene: TRBJ2-3
CDR3aa: CASKPGRGADTQYF
CDR3nt: TGTGCCAGCAAGCCAGGGAGAGGGGCAGATACGCAGTATTTT

abundance: few
d_gene: -
v_gene: TRBV25-1
j_gene: TRBJ1-2
CDR3aa: CASSGGIQDYYGYTF
CDR3nt: TGTGCCAGCAGTGGAGGGATACAGGATTACTATGGCTACACCTTC

abundance: -
d_gene: -
v_gene: TRBV5-1
j_gene: TRBJ1-1
CDR3aa: CASSAGNLNTEAFF
CDR3nt: TGCGCCAGCAGCGCCGGGAACTTGAACACTGAAGCTTTCTTT

abundance: few
d_gene: TRBD2
v_gene: TRBV4-1
j_gene: TRBJ2-1
CDR3aa: CASSPNQGGTTNEQFF
CDR3nt: TGCGCCAGCAGCCCCAACCAGGGTGGGACTACAAATGAGCAGTTCTTC

abundance: few
d_gene: -
v_gene: TRBV24-1
j_gene: TRBJ2-3
CDR3aa: CATSGRTGLDTQYF
CDR3nt: TGTGCCACCAGTGGAAGGACGGGATTAGATACGCAGTATTTT

abundance: -
d_gene: -
v_gene: TRBV19
j_gene: TRBJ2-3
CDR3aa: CASSIMGYNTDTQYF
CDR3nt: TGTGCCAGTAGTATAATGGGCTACAACACAGATACGCAGTATTTT

abundance: -
d_gene: -
v_gene: TRBV12-3/TRBV12-4
j_gene: TRBJ2-3
CDR3aa: CASSLSSGNTDTQYF
CDR3nt: TGTGCCAGCAGTTTATCTTCAGGGAACACGGATACGCAGTATTTT

abundance: few
d_gene: TRBD1
v_gene: TRBV30
j_gene: TRBJ2-7
CDR3aa: CAYERAGGSYEQYF
CDR3nt: TGTGCCTACGAACGGGCAGGGGGCTCCTACGAGCAGTACTTC

abundance: -
d_gene: TRBD2
v_gene: TRBV6-1
j_gene: TRBJ2-2
CDR3aa: CASSSTSGGNTGELFF
CDR3nt: TGTGCCAGCAGTTCCACTAGCGGGGGGAACACCGGGGAGCTGTTTTTT

abundance: once
d_gene: TRBD2
v_gene: TRBV9
j_gene: TRBJ2-1
CDR3aa: CASSVRGAGEVNEQFF
CDR3nt: TGTGCCAGCAGCGTAAGAGGTGCGGGAGAGGTCAATGAGCAGTTCTTC

abundance: few
d_gene: TRBD2
v_gene: TRBV7-9
j_gene: TRBJ2-2
CDR3aa: CASSLAGVNTGELFF
CDR3nt: TGTGCCAGCAGCTTGGCGGGAGTGAACACCGGGGAGCTGTTTTTT

abundance: -
d_gene: -
v_gene: TRBV7-9
j_gene: TRBJ1-4
CDR3aa: CASSLGQAMNEKLFF
CDR3nt: TGTGCCAGCAGCTTAGGACAGGCCATGAATGAAAAACTGTTTTTT

abundance: few
d_gene: -
v_gene: TRBV6-1
j_gene: TRBJ2-1
CDR3aa: CASSEPRGSFTNEQFF
CDR3nt: TGTGCCAGCAGCGAGCCGAGGGGGTCATTTACTAATGAGCAGTTCTTC

abundance: medium-sized
d_gene: TRBD2
v_gene: TRBV5-1
j_gene: TRBJ2-1
CDR3aa: CASSPAPSGLRNEQFF
CDR3nt: TGCGCCAGCAGCCCGGCGCCTAGCGGGCTACGGAATGAGCAGTTCTTC

abundance: medium-sized
d_gene: TRBD2
v_gene: TRBV19
j_gene: TRBJ2-4
CDR3aa: CASSGQGLAGGPGIQYF
CDR3nt: TGTGCCAGTAGTGGCCAGGGACTAGCGGGAGGGCCGGGCATTCAGTACTTC

abundance: -
d_gene: -
v_gene: TRBV11-3
j_gene: TRBJ2-3
CDR3aa: CASSLIAATDTQYF
CDR3nt: TGTGCCAGCAGCTTAATCGCGGCCACAGATACGCAGTATTTT

abundance: many
d_gene: -
v_gene: TRBV5-1
j_gene: TRBJ1-3
CDR3aa: CASSLQGTGNTIYF
CDR3nt: TGCGCCAGCAGCTTGCAAGGAACTGGAAACACCATATATTTT

abundance: few
d_gene: -
v_gene: TRBV7-9
j_gene: TRBJ2-7
CDR3aa: CASSLNKQAQYF
CDR3nt: TGTGCCAGCAGCTTAAATAAGCAGGCGCAGTACTTC

abundance: many
d_gene: -
v_gene: TRBV2
j_gene: TRBJ2-7
CDR3aa: CASKEDGYEQYF
CDR3nt: TGTGCCAGCAAGGAGGACGGCTACGAGCAGTACTTC

abundance: -
d_gene: -
v_gene: TRBV7-9
j_gene: TRBJ1-4
CDR3aa: CASSHRRGEGTNEKLFF
CDR3nt: TGTGCCAGCAGTCATCGCAGGGGAGAAGGAACTAATGAAAAACTGTTTTTT

abundance: -
d_gene: TRBD2
v_gene: TRBV11-3
j_gene: TRBJ2-1
CDR3aa: CASIPIAGSYNGQFF
CDR3nt: TGTGCCAGCATCCCGATAGCGGGATCGTACAATGGGCAGTTCTTC